This T cell receptor (beta chain) was documented in a study of glioma-infiltrating T cells. General study results and limits: Above-expected tissue-blood divergence occurred in all gliomas, most in low-grade ones. Only very few CDR3 sequences appeared in both tissue and blood.

Amplification of TCR alpha and beta CDR3 regions from RNA used iRepertoire nested multiplex PCR. Input was roughly 85-400 ng of tissue mRNA or PBMC total RNA. TCRdb fed the multiplex PCR reads into MiXCR, producing one record per CDR3 protein. The repertoire holds roughly 2,000 distinct CDR3 sequences, with roughly 30% as singletons. This clonotype was counted only a few times. Its antigen remains unknown. Trimming removed 2 bases from V and 4 bases from J, with 13 bases in between. CDR1 and CDR2 (germline): KGHSH, LQKENI. The CDR3 has 15 residues. The rearrangement uses TRBV18 and TRBJ2-3; D might be TRBD2 (5 bases). Sequenced input: glioma tissue, nonneoplastic brain tissue, or PBMCs (not recorded which). The sequence was collected from a human donor with low-grade glioma or glioblastoma, undergoing nonglioma brain surgery, or in good health (not recorded which). The CDR3: CASSPSRGGADTQYF. The DNA for the CDR3 is TGTGCCAGCTCACCATCCCGAGGAGGCGCAGATACGCAGTATTTT.